This TCR beta chain derives from a study of blood T cell repertoires in COVID-19. About the study: Acute and convalescent COVID-19 samples came from the United States, Italy and Spain. T cells, B-cell-depleted T cells, or PBMCs supplied cDNA or gDNA.

V gave up 6 bases and J gave up 1 base, with 13 bases separating them. CDR1 and CDR2 from the germline V gene are MNHEY and SMNVEV (reference sequence). The CDR3 length is 14 residues. Authors' methods: Researchers report that nucleated cell counts were estimated from reference gene primer amplification. Assay: immunoSEQ multiplex PCR; the TCRdb copy retains only in-frame clones and omits some. D and trimming come from the DNA, and the V and J calls and clone size come from that table. The sample consists of about 110,000 clones, around 80% of them appearing once. The sample holds one count of this clone.

Sequenced sample: peripheral blood. V gene TRBV27 combines with J gene TRBJ2-7, with a tentative D call TRBD1 (5 bases). The sequence derives from an older woman with acute or convalescent COVID-19. CDR3 DNA: TGTGCCAGCAGCCGGACGACAGATTCCTACGAGCAGTACTTC. Its protein is CASSRTTDSYEQYF.